The present T cell receptor (beta chain) was sequenced within a study of blood T cell repertoires in COVID-19. Turning to the study itself: Italy, Spain and the United States were the sources of the convalescent and acute COVID-19 samples. T cells, B-cell-depleted T cells, or PBMCs supplied cDNA or gDNA.

Per the original data handling: Reference gene primers were amplified, and this amplification served to estimate nucleated cell counts. Data came from immunoSEQ multiplex PCR; TCRdb stores just in-frame clones and leaves some out. For V, J and clone size, that table is used; D and trimming come from the DNA. The table has nearly 100,000 clones, approximately 86% seen once. The V segment lost 7 bases and the J segment 9 bases; nucleotides outside the gene matches: 8. This CDR3 comprises 15 residues. The V gene's germline CDR1 is SNHLY and CDR2 FYNNEI. This receptor was obtained from a man older than 75 with acute or convalescent COVID-19. This chain links TRBV2 with TRBJ2-1; 14 bases align to TRBD2. The sequencing sample was made of peripheral blood. This CDR3 reads CASTRLAGGPGEQFF. CDR3 in DNA: TGTGCCAGCACCAGACTAGCGGGAGGGCCGGGTGAGCAGTTCTTC. The whole variable domain, filled in from reference TRBV2 and TRBJ2-1, reads EPEVTQTPSHQVTQMGQEVILRCVPISNHLYFYWYRQILGQKVEFLVSFYNNEISEKSEIFDDQFSVERPDGSNFTLKIRSTKLEDSAMYFCASTRLAGGPGEQFFGPGTRLTVL.